Below, 10 T cell receptor beta chains from the same sample are listed, as sequenced in a study of OX40 agonist ivuxolimab in advanced cancers. The assay was immunoSEQ multiplex PCR, and TCRdb's table has in-frame clones only and misses some. Seen here are about 80,000 clones, 70% to 90% observed once, and the top ten hold approximately 5.1%. Specimen: CD4+ or CD8+ T cells sorted from blood, collected in a trial of the OX40 agonist ivuxolimab. The receptors were gathered from an adult with an advanced solid tumor such as melanoma, head and neck, liver or kidney cancer.

CDR3 bases: TGCGCCAGCAGCTTTACAGGTAGCTCTGGAAACACCATATATTTT. This sequence encodes CASSFTGSSGNTIYF. This rearrangement joins TRBV5-1 to TRBJ1-3, with a tentative D call TRBD1 (5 bases). The CDR3 is made up of 15 amino acids. Germline CDR1 SGHRS, CDR2 YFSETQ. Trimming shortened V by 2 bases and J by 0 bases, and 9 bases separated the two germline ends.

The chain uses TRBV30 and TRBJ1-4; the D is unclear. CDR1 and CDR2 from the germline V gene are GTSNPN and SVGIG (reference sequence). Trimming left V 1 base short and J 7 bases short, with 1 base between. The CDR3 length is 10 residues. The CDR3 nucleotides are TGTGCCTGGAGTGGTGAAAAACTGTTTTTT. Amino acid sequence: CAWSGEKLFF. Combining the CDR3 with reference TRBV30 and TRBJ1-4 gives the whole variable domain SQTIHQWPATLVQPVGSPLSLECTVEGTSNPNLYWYRQAAGRGLQLLFYSVGIGQISSEVPQNLSASRPQDRQFILSSKKLLLSDSGFYLCAWSGEKLFFGSGTQLSVL.

In DNA, the CDR3 is TGTGCCAGCAGTCTTATACAGGGGAGCACTGAAGCTTTCTTT. It translates to CASSLIQGSTEAFF. The V and J genes are TRBV7-8 and TRBJ1-1; TRBD1 matches at 7 bases. Germline CDR1 reads SGHVS; CDR2 reads FQNEAQ. CDR3 length: 14 amino acids. Unmatched junction bases numbered 8, after V lost 6 bases and J lost 4 bases.

The chain recombines TRBV19 with TRBJ2-3, with TRBD1 matching 10 bases. V dropped 6 bases and J dropped 7; count of bases not matched to a gene: 10. The CDR3 loop spans 15 amino acids. Germline V lookup: CDR1 LNHDA, CDR2 SQIVND (reference sequence). CDR3 sequence reads: CASRLPGQGPHTQYF. Written as DNA, the CDR3 is TGTGCCAGTAGGCTACCGGGACAGGGGCCTCATACGCAGTATTTT.

The rearrangement links TRBV2 to TRBJ1-2; D is unresolved. There are 13 residues in the CDR3. Trimming cost V 1 base and J 6 bases, with 9 bases left between them. CDR1 and CDR2 (germline): SNHLY, FYNNEI. Written as DNA, the CDR3 is TGTGCCAGCAGTGAAGTTCAGTGGGATGGCTACACCTTC. Its translation: CASSEVQWDGYTF.

In DNA, the CDR3 is TGCGCCAGCGGAACCGGGACATATCTCTACTACGAGCAGTACTTC. Residues: CASGTGTYLYYEQYF. The J gene is TRBJ2-7, the V gene TRBV5-1; the D gene is possibly TRBD1 (6 bases). Germline values: CDR1 SGHRS, CDR2 YFSETQ. The CDR3 is 15 residues long. The V gene lost 7 bases and the J gene lost 3 bases, with 20 bases spanning the gap.

This clone was seen just once. V gene TRBV19 combines with J gene TRBJ1-1; D gene unclear. Looked up from germline, CDR1 is LNHDA and CDR2 is SQIVND (reference sequence). The V end was cut by 4 bases, the J end by 6 bases, with 15 bases between. The CDR3 sequence is 14 residues long. The CDR3 DNA is TGTGCCAGTAGTACCCTACGGCCCCCCTCTGAAGCTTTCTTT. Amino acid sequence: CASSTLRPPSEAFF.

This clone was counted a single time. The gene calls are TRBV6-5 and TRBJ2-3; D tentatively fits TRBD1 or TRBD2 (6 bases each). Germline loops: CDR1 MNHEY, CDR2 SVGAGI. The CDR3 length is 14 residues. Deletions cut 8 bases from V and 1 base from J, with 13 bases between. CDR3 coding DNA: TGTGCCAGCCTGGGGGGCGGGGGCACAGATACGCAGTATTTT. This translates into CASLGGGGTDTQYF.

This rearrangement joins TRBV5-6 to TRBJ1-2; D call uncertain. Looked up from germline, CDR1 is SGHDT and CDR2 is YYEEEE. Trimming took off 0 bases at V and 7 bases at J, with 7 bases between the two ends. This CDR3 has 12 amino acids. The CDR3 region has the DNA TGTGCCAGCAGCTTGGGAGGTACTGGCTACACCTTC. This gives the protein CASSLGGTGYTF.

The genes are TRBV5-8 and TRBJ1-4; TRBD1 aligns across 9 bases. The V segment lost 3 bases and the J segment 0 bases; nucleotides outside the gene matches: 3. The germline V gene encodes CDR1 SGHTS and CDR2 YDEGEE. The CDR3 loop spans 16 amino acids. Written as DNA, the CDR3 is TGTGCCAGCAGCTACAGGACAGGGGCAACTAATGAAAAACTGTTTTTT. This codes for CASSYRTGATNEKLFF. Combining the CDR3 with reference TRBV5-8 and TRBJ1-4 gives the whole variable domain EAGVTQSPTHLIKTRGQQATLRCSPISGHTSVYWYQQALGLGLQFLLWYDEGEERNRGNFPPRFSGRQFPNYSSELNVNALELEDSALYLCASSYRTGATNEKLFFGSGTQLSVL.